The rows below give T cell receptor beta chains drawn from one sample of a study. TCRdb itself ran the 5' RACE reads through MiXCR, one entry per CDR3 protein. The repertoire has about 60,000 distinct CDR3 sequences, 25% to 35% of them found once; the top ten carry 2.3%. Sequenced sample: tumor-infiltrating naive CD4+ T cells sorted from the breast tumor. These receptors were obtained from a female donor with breast cancer. Both conserved end residues are part of each CDR3. Fields, in order: CDR3 length, J gene, D gene, clone size, V gene, CDR3 protein, CDR3 DNA. A D gene is named only where the DNA matches it firmly. Only some rows state a clone size, as once, few, many or a class for expanded clones.

length: 15
J: TRBJ2-7
D: NA
size: NA
V: TRBV20-1
CDR3: CSARDGRTDAYEQYF
DNA: TGCAGTGCTAGAGATGGGAGGACGGATGCCTACGAGCAGTACTTC

length: 13
J: TRBJ2-7
D: TRBD2
size: NA
V: TRBV9
CDR3: CASSKDLAGEQYF
DNA: TGTGCCAGCAGCAAAGATCTAGCGGGCGAGCAGTACTTC

length: 14
J: TRBJ2-3
D: NA
size: medium-sized
V: TRBV5-1
CDR3: CASSTPDVMNTQYF
DNA: TGCGCCAGCAGCACCCCGGACGTCATGAATACGCAGTATTTT

length: 14
J: TRBJ1-5
D: NA
size: few
V: TRBV6-1
CDR3: CASSVGNSNQPQHF
DNA: TGTGCCAGCAGTGTGGGCAATAGCAATCAGCCCCAGCATTTT

length: 13
J: TRBJ2-3
D: NA
size: NA
V: TRBV7-7
CDR3: CASSLLGPETQYF
DNA: TGTGCTAGCAGCTTATTAGGGCCAGAAACGCAGTATTTT

length: 12
J: TRBJ2-5
D: NA
size: few
V: TRBV7-9
CDR3: CASSSRGETQYF
DNA: TGTGCCAGCAGCTCCAGGGGAGAGACCCAGTACTTC

length: 14
J: TRBJ2-5
D: NA
size: NA
V: TRBV5-1
CDR3: CASSQKGVGETQYF
DNA: TGCGCCAGCTCGCAAAAAGGGGTGGGCGAGACCCAGTACTTC

length: 12
J: TRBJ1-1
D: NA
size: many
V: TRBV29-1
CDR3: CSVEGGNTEAFF
DNA: TGCAGCGTTGAAGGCGGGAACACTGAAGCTTTCTTT

length: 14
J: TRBJ1-5
D: NA
size: few
V: TRBV7-2
CDR3: CASSLGSVNQPQHF
DNA: TGTGCCAGCAGCTTAGGGTCCGTTAATCAGCCCCAGCATTTT

length: 12
J: TRBJ2-5
D: NA
size: NA
V: TRBV29-1
CDR3: CSVRHGKEAQNF
DNA: TGCAGCGTGAGACACGGTAAAGAGGCCCAGAACTTC

length: 15
J: TRBJ2-1
D: NA
size: NA
V: TRBV7-3
CDR3: CASSLLEGSYNEQFF
DNA: TGTGCCAGCAGCTTGCTGGAGGGGTCCTACAATGAGCAGTTCTTC

length: 14
J: TRBJ2-1
D: NA
size: NA
V: TRBV7-9
CDR3: CASSLQGAYNEQFF
DNA: TGTGCCAGCAGCTTACAGGGAGCCTACAATGAGCAGTTCTTC

length: 13
J: TRBJ1-2
D: NA
size: NA
V: TRBV15
CDR3: CATSRDGNYGYTF
DNA: TGTGCCACCAGCAGGGACGGGAACTATGGCTACACCTTC

length: 15
J: TRBJ1-1
D: NA
size: NA
V: TRBV7-8
CDR3: CASSLGRERNTEAFF
DNA: TGTGCCAGCAGCTTAGGTCGGGAGAGGAACACTGAAGCTTTCTTT

length: 17
J: TRBJ2-3
D: TRBD1
size: few
V: TRBV5-8
CDR3: CASSWSPGQRSTDTQYF
DNA: TGTGCCAGCAGCTGGAGTCCGGGACAGAGATCCACAGATACGCAGTATTTT

length: 13
J: TRBJ2-5
D: NA
size: NA
V: TRBV12-3/TRBV12-4
CDR3: CASGWGRQETQYF
DNA: TGTGCCAGCGGATGGGGGAGGCAAGAGACCCAGTACTTC

length: 15
J: TRBJ2-3
D: NA
size: many
V: TRBV6-6
CDR3: CASSYDLSRADTQYF
DNA: TGTGCCAGCAGTTACGATTTGAGCAGGGCTGATACGCAGTATTTT

length: 14
J: TRBJ1-2
D: TRBD1
size: NA
V: TRBV3-1
CDR3: CASSPHDRVRGYTF
DNA: TGTGCCAGCAGCCCACACGACAGGGTTCGGGGCTACACCTTC

length: 14
J: TRBJ1-5
D: NA
size: few
V: TRBV20-1
CDR3: CSALSRDNYEPQHF
DNA: TGCAGTGCCCTATCCCGGGACAATTATGAGCCCCAGCATTTT

length: 15
J: TRBJ2-5
D: TRBD2
size: few
V: TRBV7-3
CDR3: CASSGGSGGGETQYF
DNA: TGTGCCAGCAGTGGGGGTAGCGGGGGCGGTGAGACCCAGTACTTC

length: 11
J: TRBJ2-5
D: NA
size: NA
V: TRBV7-2
CDR3: CASSLYETQYF
DNA: TGTGCCAGCAGCTTATACGAGACCCAGTACTTC

length: 14
J: TRBJ2-2
D: NA
size: few
V: TRBV2
CDR3: CASMKGSGTGELFF
DNA: TGTGCCAGCATGAAGGGGTCAGGCACCGGGGAGCTGTTTTTT

length: 12
J: TRBJ2-1
D: NA
size: NA
V: TRBV2
CDR3: CAGQVVVNEQFF
DNA: TGTGCCGGACAAGTGGTAGTAAATGAGCAGTTCTTC

length: 14
J: TRBJ1-2
D: NA
size: NA
V: TRBV29-1
CDR3: CSVEHRDTGHGYTF
DNA: TGCAGCGTGGAACATCGGGACACGGGACATGGCTACACCTTC

length: 15
J: TRBJ2-7
D: TRBD1
size: few
V: TRBV7-6
CDR3: CASSLAGDRSYEQYF
DNA: TGTGCCAGCAGCTTAGCAGGGGACAGATCCTACGAGCAGTACTTC

length: 12
J: TRBJ1-2
D: NA
size: medium-sized
V: TRBV5-1
CDR3: CASSLDTRGYTF
DNA: TGCGCCAGCAGCTTGGACACCAGGGGCTACACCTTC

length: 15
J: TRBJ2-1
D: NA
size: medium-sized
V: TRBV20-1
CDR3: CSASKGGNSYNEQFF
DNA: TGCAGTGCTAGTAAAGGGGGGAACTCCTACAATGAGCAGTTCTTC

length: 15
J: TRBJ1-5
D: TRBD1
size: NA
V: TRBV7-9
CDR3: CASSPGTGPGQPQHF
DNA: TGTGCCAGCAGCCCTGGGACAGGGCCCGGGCAGCCCCAGCATTTT